The 13 T cell receptor beta chains presented below share a single source sample, sequenced in a study of control samples from healthy donors and cancer patients. Some clones are missing from TCRdb's copy, which holds only in-frame ones; the method was immunoSEQ multiplex PCR. The sample shows roughly 68,000 clones, 83% of them seen only once. Sequenced: blood. These receptors were taken from a man between 60 and 75 years old in good health.

The chain employs TRBV3-1 (or the pseudogene TRBV3-2) and TRBJ1-4; no clear D. The V end was cut by 4 bases, the J end by 1 base, with 7 bases between. The CDR3 is 14 residues long. CDR1 is LGHDT and CDR2 is YNNKEL in the germline V gene (reference sequence). The CDR3 DNA sequence: TGTGCCAGCAGCCGGACTGAAACTAATGAAAAACTGTTTTTT. This encodes CASSRTETNEKLFF.

The V gene is TRBV29-1, the J gene TRBJ2-3, with unresolved D. The length of the CDR3 is 12 residues. Germline CDR1 is SQVTM and CDR2 is ANQGSEA. V was shortened by 6 bases and J by 0 bases, with 7 bases between the two germline ends. The CDR3 coding sequence is TGCAGCGTACCGTTGAGCACAGATACGCAGTATTTT. It encodes CSVPLSTDTQYF.

The chain has TRBV6-2 or TRBV6-3 and TRBJ2-1, with 8 bases that match TRBD2. The CDR3 sequence is 15 residues long. Germline lookup yields CDR1 MNHEY and CDR2 SVGEGT. V lost 6 bases, J lost 8 bases, and 12 bases stayed unmatched. The CDR3 spells CASSDTGTSSDEQFF. The CDR3 nucleotides are TGTGCCAGCAGCGATACCGGGACTAGTTCGGATGAGCAGTTCTTC.

There are a few counts of this clone. V and J are TRBV7-9 and TRBJ2-3; TRBD2 might be the D (5 bases). The V end lost 2 bases, the J end lost 2 bases, and 8 bases lay between the germline ends. The CDR3 loop spans 14 amino acids. Germline assignment: CDR1 SEHNR and CDR2 FQNEAQ (reference sequence). The CDR3 sequence is CASSLTLATDTQYF. The CDR3 DNA sequence: TGTGCCAGCAGCTTAACCCTAGCCACAGATACGCAGTATTTT. Combining the CDR3 with reference TRBV7-9 and TRBJ2-3 gives the whole variable domain DTGVSQNPRHKITKRGQNVTFRCDPISEHNRLYWYRQTLGQGPEFLTYFQNEAQLEKSRLLSDRFSAERPKGSFSTLEIQRTEQGDSAMYLCASSLTLATDTQYFGPGTRLTVL.

The rearrangement joins TRBV7-2 to TRBJ1-6; tentative D call: TRBD1 (5 bases). CDR1 is SGHTA, CDR2 FQGNSA, per germline. The CDR3 loop spans 14 amino acids. V lost 4 bases, J lost 6 bases, and 10 bases lay in between. CDR3 sequence (DNA): TGTGCCAGCAGCTCAGGGCCCGGTAATTCACCCCTCCACTTT. Translating it yields CASSSGPGNSPLHF.

The CDR3 nucleotides are TGCGCCAGCAGCCAAGTCCTAGACGGAGAAGATACGCAGTATTTT. Protein sequence: CASSQVLDGEDTQYF. This rearrangement joins TRBV4-3 to TRBJ2-3, with D unclear. This CDR3 is built from 15 residues. CDR1 is LGHNA, CDR2 YSLEER, per germline. V was shortened by 1 base and J by 5 bases, with 13 bases between the two germline ends.

This sequence joins TRBV19 and TRBJ1-5, with TRBD1 as a possible D gene (5 bases). Trimming took 6 bases from V and 0 from J, leaving 21 bases between them. This CDR3 contains 18 residues. Germline CDR1 LNHDA, CDR2 SQIVND (reference sequence). The CDR3 DNA is TGTGCCAGTAGCAAAAATAAAATTCAGGGTTATAGCAATCAGCCCCAGCATTTT. Translated: CASSKNKIQGYSNQPQHF.

Here the CDR3 reads CATVDRFSTDTQYF. The CDR3 DNA reads as TGTGCCACCGTCGACAGGTTTAGCACAGATACGCAGTATTTT. The rearrangement links TRBV27 to TRBJ2-3, with D perhaps TRBD1 (6 bases). The CDR3 totals 14 residues. The V and J ends lost 10 bases and 0 bases respectively, with 14 bases between them. Germline CDR1 reads MNHEY; CDR2 reads SMNVEV (reference sequence).

The rearrangement joins TRBV15 to TRBJ2-7; D tentatively fits TRBD1 or TRBD2 (5 bases each). Germline CDR1 LNHNV, CDR2 YYDKDF (reference sequence). The CDR3 consists of 16 residues. Trimming took off 5 bases at V and 0 bases at J, with 17 bases between the two ends. Here the CDR3 reads CATSSRTRGGSYEQYF. Here the CDR3 DNA reads TGTGCCACCAGCTCGCGGACCCGTGGGGGCTCCTACGAGCAGTACTTC.

The chain uses TRBV10-3 and TRBJ2-7; TRBD2 matches at 8 bases. CDR1 and CDR2 from the germline V gene are ENHRY and SYGVKD. The CDR3 spans 14 residues. With 11 bases clipped from V and 5 bases from J, the junction kept 14 bases outside the gene matches. The CDR3 DNA reads as TGTGCCCCGACTTGCGAGCGGGAGAGGAACGAGCAGTACTTC. This encodes CAPTCERERNEQYF.

V is TRBV24-1 and J is TRBJ2-2; 7 bases line up with TRBD1. Looked up from germline, CDR1 is KGHDR and CDR2 is SFDVKD. V was clipped by 4 bases and J by 0 bases; unmatched bases: 7. This CDR3 is built from 17 residues. The CDR3 protein is CATSDPTTGPNTGELFF. Written as DNA, the CDR3 is TGTGCCACCAGTGACCCAACGACAGGGCCGAACACCGGGGAGCTGTTTTTT.

This clone was found a few times. V and J are TRBV19 and TRBJ2-5, with D possibly matching TRBD1 (6 bases). The CDR3 contains 15 residues. Germline V lookup: CDR1 LNHDA, CDR2 SQIVND (reference sequence). Trimming took 4 bases from V and 3 from J, leaving 15 bases between them. The CDR3 DNA is TGTGCCAGTAGTACCACCGGGACACAGAAAGAGACCCAGTACTTC. It yields the protein CASSTTGTQKETQYF.

This rearrangement joins TRBV11-2 to TRBJ2-1, with TRBD1 identical over 9 bases. J was trimmed by 8 bases and V by 2 bases; bases with no gene match: 7. CDR3 length: 15 residues. CDR1 SGHAT and CDR2 FQNNGV come from the germline V gene. CDR3 region: CASSLMDRGVDEQFF. The CDR3 nucleotides are TGTGCCAGCAGCTTAATGGACAGGGGTGTAGATGAGCAGTTCTTC.